This TCR beta chain was found in a study of CD8 T cells in ankylosing spondylitis. General study points: Disease-linked clones had a CD8+ phenotype and relatively low frequency in peripheral blood. Past research had described some motif variants in reactive arthritis synovial fluid and blood. There was a TCR beta motif, made of several highly homologous variants, that appeared characteristic of ankylosing spondylitis blood.

Preparation of TCR beta libraries was done by quantitative 5'-RACE with molecular barcodes. TCRdb re-called the 5' RACE reads with MiXCR, one entry per CDR3 protein. Here the sample spans some 250,000 distinct CDR3 sequences, 20% to 30% being singletons. On this clonotype itself: Its matching antigen is unknown.

Trimming stripped 7 bases from V and 7 bases from J, with 20 bases between. CDR1 and CDR2 (germline): MNHNS, SASEGT. CDR3 length: 16 amino acids. This clonotype originated in a male donor with ankylosing spondylitis or in good health (not recorded which). The sequencing input was blood, either unsorted or a sorted T cell fraction (not recorded which). This sequence joins TRBV6-1 and TRBJ1-6; D gene ambiguous. In nucleotides, the CDR3 is TGTGCCAGCACCCCCTCTTTGGTCCGCGCAAATTCACCCCTCCACTTT. Its translation: CASTPSLVRANSPLHF.